These 23 T cell receptor beta chains originate from one sample sequenced in a study of technical replicates of blood from a few donors. Using immunoSEQ multiplex PCR, the repertoire was profiled, and TCRdb retains in-frame clones only, with some absent. The sample yields tens of thousands of clones, 92% seen once. The specimen sequenced was T cells isolated from PBMCs. All receptors derive from a human donor in good health.

This chain connects TRBV7-8 to TRBJ2-5; D is perhaps TRBD1 (6 bases). The V end lost 5 bases, the J end lost 3 bases, and 10 bases lay between the germline ends. This CDR3 is 13 amino acids long. Germline loops: CDR1 SGHVS, CDR2 FQNEAQ. Written as DNA, the CDR3 is TGTGCCAGCAGCCCCGGGACAAAAGAGACCCAGTACTTC. Its translation is CASSPGTKETQYF.

V and J are TRBV6-5 and TRBJ1-1; the D gene is possibly TRBD1 (5 bases). The CDR3 is 12 amino acids. Trimming cost V 4 bases and J 4 bases, with 7 bases left between them. In germline, CDR1 is MNHEY, CDR2 SVGAGI. Here the CDR3 reads CASSWGTTEAFF. Written as DNA, the CDR3 is TGTGCCAGCAGTTGGGGCACCACTGAAGCTTTCTTT.

This clone has just a few counts. V usage is TRBV9 and J usage is TRBJ1-1; perhaps TRBD1 as D (5 bases). Trimming pared 3 bases from V and 2 bases from J, leaving 11 bases between. CDR1 SGDLS and CDR2 YYNGEE come from the germline V gene. CDR3 length: 14 residues. The CDR3 loop reads CASSGKDSNTEAFF. The CDR3 DNA is TGTGCCAGCAGCGGAAAAGACAGTAACACTGAAGCTTTCTTT.

The chain combines TRBV25-1 with TRBJ2-6; 9 bases map to TRBD1. Germline CDR1 reads MGHDK; CDR2 reads SYGVNS. J lost 9 bases, V lost 3 bases, and 6 bases had no gene match. This CDR3 spans 15 amino acids. This CDR3 reads CASSDGQGYDNVLTF. The CDR3 DNA is TGTGCCAGCAGTGACGGACAGGGGTATGACAACGTCCTGACTTTC.

The V and J genes are TRBV30 and TRBJ1-1; D perhaps matches TRBD1 (6 bases). From germline, CDR1 is GTSNPN and CDR2 SVGIG (reference sequence). There are 13 residues in the CDR3. Trimming removed 0 bases at V and 10 bases at J, with 15 bases between. The CDR3 loop reads CAWSVRGTSVAFF. In DNA, the CDR3 is TGTGCCTGGAGTGTTAGGGGGACCTCGGTAGCTTTCTTT.

The chain combines TRBV5-4 with TRBJ2-1, with 9 bases fitting TRBD2. Germline assignment: CDR1 SGHNT and CDR2 YYREEE (reference sequence). The trim removed 6 bases at V and 0 bases at J, leaving 7 bases unmatched. This CDR3 is 16 amino acids long. CDR3 bases: TGTGCCAGCACCCCGCTAGCGGGGAGCTCCTACAATGAGCAGTTCTTC. This gives the protein CASTPLAGSSYNEQFF.

The chain recombines TRBV11-2 with TRBJ1-2; 7 bases fit TRBD1. Germline lookup yields CDR1 SGHAT and CDR2 FQNNGV. Germline trimming cut 5 bases from V and 5 bases from J; bases unmatched to any gene: 8. This CDR3 is 14 amino acids long. CDR3 DNA sequence: TGTGCCAGCAGCCGAGACAGGGTTCTGTATGGCTACACCTTC. Protein sequence: CASSRDRVLYGYTF. The variable domain in full, with the rest retrieved from reference TRBV11-2 and TRBJ1-2, is EAGVAQSPRYKIIEKRQSVAFWCNPISGHATLYWYQQILGQGPKLLIQFQNNGVVDDSQLPKDRFSAERLKGVDSTLKIQPAKLEDSAVYLCASSRDRVLYGYTFGSGTRLTVV.

This chain joins TRBV7-3 and TRBJ2-3; D perhaps matches TRBD2 (6 bases). The germline V and J ends were trimmed by 2 bases and 4 bases, with 13 bases remaining between them. This CDR3 has 15 amino acids. Germline V CDR1 and CDR2: SGHTA, FQGTGA. The CDR3 nucleotides read TGTGCCAGCAGCTTAGGAGGGGCCGGGTCAGATACGCAGTATTTT. Residues: CASSLGGAGSDTQYF.

This chain connects TRBV9 to TRBJ2-7; TRBD2 agrees at 14 bases. The junction had 1 base not matched to a gene; V was cut back by 0 bases and J by 2 bases. The CDR3 length is 16 residues. Germline V gene data show CDR1 as SGDLS and CDR2 as YYNGEE. CDR3 bases: TGTGCCAGCAGCGTAGGACTAGCGGGAGGGGCCTACGAGCAGTACTTC. Its translation is CASSVGLAGGAYEQYF.

The chain employs TRBV9 and TRBJ1-2; D not resolved. The germline CDR1 and CDR2 sequences are SGDLS and YYNGEE. This CDR3 spans 14 amino acids. V lost 0 bases and J 2 bases, leaving 8 bases between the germline ends. The CDR3 reads CASSVEGGNYGYTF. CDR3 bases: TGTGCCAGCAGCGTAGAAGGCGGGAACTATGGCTACACCTTC.

The rearrangement joins TRBV29-1 to TRBJ1-1; 9 nucleotides line up with TRBD1. Germline V lookup: CDR1 SQVTM, CDR2 ANQGSEA. The CDR3 consists of 14 residues. The V gene end was trimmed by 5 bases and the J gene end by 3 bases; junction bases not matched to a gene: 7. CDR3 loop: CSVITTGGDTEAFF. The CDR3 coding sequence is TGCAGCGTTATAACGACAGGGGGGGACACTGAAGCTTTCTTT.

CDR3 DNA sequence: TGTGCCAGCAGCTGGGGCACACACAATGAGCAGTTCTTC. It translates to CASSWGTHNEQFF. The rearrangement joins TRBV2 to TRBJ2-1; D might be TRBD1 (5 bases). V shed 6 bases and J shed 5 bases, with 11 bases lying between them. Germline values: CDR1 SNHLY, CDR2 FYNNEI. The CDR3 is 13 residues long.

V gene TRBV6-6 combines with J gene TRBJ2-7; TRBD1 might be the D (5 bases). The CDR3 is 14 residues long. Germline CDR1 is MNHNY and CDR2 is SVGAGI (reference sequence). Trimming removed 2 bases from V and 4 bases from J, with 12 bases in between. CDR3 nucleotides: TGTGCCAGCAGTTACCTAACAGGTGGATACGAGCAGTACTTC. Its protein product is CASSYLTGGYEQYF.

This clone was found once. The chain joins TRBV5-4 to TRBJ2-7, with TRBD1 identical over 8 bases. Germline-derived CDR1 and CDR2 are SGHNT and YYREEE (reference sequence). This CDR3 is built from 13 residues. V shed 4 bases, J shed 3 bases, and the junction held 3 bases outside the gene matches. CDR3 nucleotides: TGTGCCAGCAGCGGTGACAGGGGCTACGAGCAGTACTTC. This sequence encodes CASSGDRGYEQYF.

This clone was seen just once. The chain uses TRBV7-2 and TRBJ2-3, with 8 bases aligning to TRBD1. Germline V gene lookup returns CDR1 SGHTA and CDR2 FQGNSA. CDR3 size: 14 residues. Germline trimming cut 4 bases from V and 4 bases from J; bases unmatched to any gene: 4. DNA of the CDR3: TGTGCCAGCAGCTCAGGGGGCCCCCCAGATACGCAGTATTTT. Protein sequence: CASSSGGPPDTQYF.

V usage is TRBV7-8 and J usage is TRBJ1-5, with D maybe TRBD1 (5 bases). Germline-derived CDR1 and CDR2 are SGHVS and FQNEAQ. The CDR3 has 15 residues. The V and J ends lost 2 bases and 7 bases respectively, with 15 bases between them. The CDR3 loop reads CASSLSGRDGQPQHF. The CDR3 DNA follows: TGTGCCAGCAGCTTATCGGGCAGGGATGGACAGCCCCAGCATTTT.

The chain uses TRBV27 and TRBJ2-7, with D uncertain. The CDR3 spans 13 residues. Trimming shortened V by 2 bases and J by 2 bases, and 7 bases separated the two germline ends. Germline V gene sequence: CDR1 MNHEY, CDR2 SMNVEV (reference sequence). CDR3 residues: CASSLRQAYEQYF. CDR3 nucleotides: TGTGCCAGCAGTTTACGACAAGCCTACGAGCAGTACTTC.

The chain is built from TRBV7-9 and TRBJ2-3; maybe TRBD1 (5 bases). V was shortened by 5 bases and J by 3 bases, with 15 bases between the two germline ends. Germline lookup yields CDR1 SEHNR and CDR2 FQNEAQ (reference sequence). The CDR3 length is 15 residues. The CDR3 coding sequence is TGTGCCAGCAGCCCCGACAGAGTTTCAACAGATACGCAGTATTTT. It codes for CASSPDRVSTDTQYF. Based on the CDR3 plus reference TRBV7-9 and TRBJ2-3, the full variable domain is DTGVSQNPRHKITKRGQNVTFRCDPISEHNRLYWYRQTLGQGPEFLTYFQNEAQLEKSRLLSDRFSAERPKGSFSTLEIQRTEQGDSAMYLCASSPDRVSTDTQYFGPGTRLTVL.

The chain uses TRBV5-4 and TRBJ2-1; no definite D call. Germline V gives CDR1 SGHNT, CDR2 YYREEE (reference sequence). Trimming took 6 bases from V and 1 from J, leaving 14 bases between them. The CDR3 has 15 residues. CDR3 protein: CASILEIPSYNEQFF. Written as DNA, the CDR3 is TGTGCCAGCATACTTGAAATCCCGTCCTACAATGAGCAGTTCTTC.

This chain connects TRBV9 to TRBJ2-2; 8 nucleotides line up with TRBD2. This CDR3 is built from 16 residues. J was trimmed by 4 bases and V by 4 bases; bases with no gene match: 9. CDR1 SGDLS and CDR2 YYNGEE come from the germline V gene. CDR3: CASSPGGGPGTGELFF. CDR3 bases: TGTGCCAGCAGCCCCGGCGGGGGGCCGGGCACCGGGGAGCTGTTTTTT.

The chain uses TRBV13 and TRBJ2-7, with D possibly matching TRBD2 (7 bases). The germline V gene encodes CDR1 PRHDT and CDR2 FYEKMQ (reference sequence). The CDR3 spans 14 residues. V lost 0 bases and J lost 2, with 8 bases in between. CDR3 sequence: CASSLGGGPYEQYF. CDR3 in DNA: TGTGCCAGCAGCTTAGGCGGGGGGCCCTACGAGCAGTACTTC.

V is TRBV19 and J is TRBJ1-2; D may be TRBD1 (5 bases). Germline CDR1 LNHDA, CDR2 SQIVND (reference sequence). There are 13 residues in the CDR3. Trimming shortened V by 8 bases and J by 5 bases, and 15 bases separated the two germline ends. The DNA of the CDR3 is TGTGCCAGTGCCGGCGGGGCGAGGTATGGCTACACCTTC. Translating it yields CASAGGARYGYTF.

The gene calls are TRBV27 and TRBJ1-5; TRBD1 agrees at 12 bases. The CDR3 contains 14 residues. Germline V gene sequence: CDR1 MNHEY, CDR2 SMNVEV (reference sequence). With 6 bases clipped from V and 6 bases from J, the junction kept 3 bases outside the gene matches. The CDR3 protein is CASRGTGGSQPQHF. Here the CDR3 DNA reads TGTGCCAGCAGGGGGACAGGGGGCAGTCAGCCCCAGCATTTT.